This T cell receptor beta chain was obtained from a study of control samples from healthy donors and cancer patients. Some clones are missing from TCRdb's copy, which holds only in-frame ones; the method was immunoSEQ multiplex PCR. The top ten hold 8.5% to 10% of the sample, which has some 94,000 clones, less than 90% seen once. Note on this clone: Germline and junction disagree at one end, which may indicate a read error.

Sequenced input: PBMCs. The receptor was derived from a woman in her forties or fifties with colorectal cancer.

CDR3 coding DNA: TGTGCCAGCAGCTTAGGGGCAGCTGCTTCATCTTTT. Its protein product is CASSLGAAASSF. J is TRBJ1-3 and V is TRBV7-9, with D uncertain. Germline assignment: CDR1 SEHNR and CDR2 FQNEAQ (reference sequence). The CDR3 runs to 12 residues.